What follows are 16 T cell receptor beta chains derived from one specimen sequenced in a study of regulatory T cells in long-lasting Graves disease. The time point here: newly diagnosed GD, antithyroid drugs for less than 3 months. Construction of the TCR library relied on RNA isolated from PBMCs. Relying on iRepertoire HTBI primers and Arm-PCR of CDR3 regions, the team built TCR beta libraries. TCRdb processed the multiplex PCR reads anew with MiXCR; each CDR3 protein has one entry. The sample yields under 300,000 distinct CDR3 sequences, about a sixth seen once. The sample consisted of peripheral blood mononuclear cells (PBMCs), taken at new diagnosis, from a patient treated with antithyroid drugs. These receptor sequences come from a female donor with Graves disease.

The CDR3 DNA follows: TGTGCCAGCAGAGATGACAGGGCGATGGGCACCGGGGAGCTGTTTTTT. Translation: CASRDDRAMGTGELFF. V is TRBV28 and J is TRBJ2-2, with TRBD1 matching over 7 bases. CDR3 length: 16 residues. V lost 6 bases, J lost 4 bases, and 11 bases stayed unmatched. Germline assignment: CDR1 MDHEN and CDR2 SYDVKM.

This clonotype showed up many times. The CDR3 DNA reads as TGTGCCAGCACCCTAGAGAACACTGAAGCTTTCTTT. Protein sequence: CASTLENTEAFF. J is TRBJ1-1 and V is TRBV3-1; D uncertain. This CDR3 is built from 12 residues. CDR1 and CDR2 (germline): LGHDT, YNNKEL (reference sequence). Trimming stripped 7 bases from V and 1 base from J, with 7 bases between.

This clonotype was counted many times. V is TRBV14 and J is TRBJ2-5; 11 positions agree with TRBD2. CDR1 is SGHDN and CDR2 is FVKESK in the germline V gene. The CDR3 sequence is 16 residues long. V was pared by 1 base and J by 5 bases, with 6 bases of the junction left unmatched. The CDR3, as DNA: TGTGCCAGCAGCCAAGGGGCACTAGCGGGAGAGGAGACCCAGTACTTC. Translating gives CASSQGALAGEETQYF.

In this sample, this clonotype turned up many times. This chain connects TRBV10-1 to TRBJ2-1; TRBD2 matches at 7 bases. This CDR3 contains 15 residues. Trimming took 4 bases from V and 2 from J; bases not matched to a gene: 5. Per the germline V gene, CDR1 is WNHNN and CDR2 is SYGVQD (reference sequence). In DNA, the CDR3 is TGCGCCAGCAGTGGTGGTCTAGCGGCCTACAATGAGCAGTTCTTC. Its protein is CASSGGLAAYNEQFF.

This clonotype has at least ten counts. The gene calls are TRBV7-2 and TRBJ2-1; D gene uncertain. CDR1 is SGHTA, CDR2 FQGNSA, per germline. The ends were cut back, 3 bases at V and 14 bases at J, with 11 bases in the middle. The CDR3 runs to 11 residues. This chain's CDR3 is CASSLPSHEFF. The CDR3, as DNA: TGTGCCAGCAGCTTGCCTAGTCATGAGTTCTTC.

This clonotype was seen repeatedly, ten times or more. The rearrangement links TRBV5-1 to TRBJ2-7, with 11 bases lining up with TRBD2. The CDR3 has 17 residues. Germline loops: CDR1 SGHRS, CDR2 YFSETQ. V was clipped by 6 bases and J by 1 base; unmatched bases: 12. DNA of the CDR3: TGCGCCAGCACCCAGGAGGGGCTAGCGGGAGGTTCCTACGAGCAGTACTTC. Translated, it gives CASTQEGLAGGSYEQYF.

The table lists this clonotype with many counts. The chain carries TRBV20-1 and TRBJ2-1; TRBD2 aligns across 9 bases. V lost 6 bases to trimming and J lost 7 bases; unmatched junction nucleotides: 10. This CDR3 comprises 14 residues. Per germline, CDR1 DFQATT and CDR2 SNEGSKA (reference sequence). This CDR3 is CSASSGLAGNEQFF. DNA of the CDR3: TGCAGTGCCTCCTCGGGACTAGCAGGTAATGAGCAGTTCTTC.

At least ten counts were recorded for this clonotype. V and J are TRBV5-5 and TRBJ1-2, with D possibly matching TRBD1 (6 bases). With 8 bases removed from V and 0 bases from J, the gap between germline ends came to 14 bases. There are 14 residues in the CDR3. Germline V gene sequence: CDR1 SGHKS, CDR2 YYEKEE (reference sequence). This chain's CDR3 is CASIRQVANYGYTF. The CDR3 nucleotides read TGTGCCAGTATACGACAGGTCGCTAACTATGGCTACACCTTC.

Worth noting for this clonotype: Being one base from a much bigger clone, this may be a read error. This sequence joins TRBV19 and TRBJ1-1; D remains unclear. Germline V gene data show CDR1 as LNHDA and CDR2 as SQIVND (reference sequence). The CDR3 covers 14 residues. CDR3 region: CAISIRGVNTEAFF. The CDR3 coding sequence is TGTGCCATTAGTATACGCGGGGTGAACACTGAAGCTTTCTTT.

This clonotype was recorded at least ten times. The chain is built from TRBV5-1 and TRBJ2-5, with D unclear. V was cut by 6 bases and J by 2 bases, with 5 bases left in between. The CDR3 loop spans 11 amino acids. In germline, CDR1 is SGHRS, CDR2 YFSETQ. The CDR3 sequence: CASKKQETQYF. The CDR3 region has the DNA TGCGCCAGCAAAAAACAAGAGACCCAGTACTTC.

The table lists this clonotype with many counts. The chain recombines TRBV11-2 with TRBJ2-2, with 8 nucleotides matching TRBD1. CDR3 size: 15 residues. Germline values: CDR1 SGHAT, CDR2 FQNNGV. Losses at the gene ends were 1 base for V and 5 bases for J; bases not matched to a gene: 3. This CDR3 is CASSLGRGRTGELFF. The CDR3 DNA is TGTGCCAGCAGCTTAGGCAGGGGGCGGACCGGGGAGCTGTTTTTT.

The CDR3 region has the DNA TGCGCCAGCAGCACCCGGAGTGTTGTAGATACGCAGTATTTT. Translation: CASSTRSVVDTQYF. The chain carries TRBV5-1 and TRBJ2-3; D not resolved. Per germline, CDR1 SGHRS and CDR2 YFSETQ. The CDR3 spans 14 residues. The germline V and J ends were trimmed by 4 bases and 5 bases, with 14 bases remaining between them.

This clonotype showed up many times. The V call is TRBV7-9, the J call TRBJ2-2, with 16 positions matching TRBD2. The CDR3 runs to 19 residues. Germline CDR1 reads SEHNR; CDR2 reads FQNEAQ (reference sequence). Unmatched junction bases numbered 4, after V lost 2 bases and J lost 1 base. The CDR3 spells CASSLPGLAGGKNTGELFF. The DNA for the CDR3 is TGTGCCAGCAGCTTACCGGGACTAGCGGGGGGGAAGAACACCGGGGAGCTGTTTTTT.

This clonotype showed up many times. This chain links TRBV25-1 with TRBJ2-7, with 8 bases fitting TRBD2. J lost 7 bases, V lost 5 bases, and 7 bases had no gene match. There are 13 residues in the CDR3. CDR1 is MGHDK and CDR2 is SYGVNS in the germline V gene. The CDR3 loop is CASSQAGVGEQYF. As DNA, the CDR3 is TGTGCCAGCAGTCAAGCGGGAGTGGGTGAGCAGTACTTC.

The chain couples TRBV28 to TRBJ2-5, with D hard to call. Trimming took off 5 bases at V and 7 bases at J, with 11 bases between the two ends. The length of the CDR3 is 12 residues. Germline V gene data show CDR1 as MDHEN and CDR2 as SYDVKM. CDR3 region: CASSGQIGTQYF. CDR3 DNA: TGTGCCAGCAGTGGGCAGATCGGGACCCAGTACTTC.

This clonotype appeared many times. The J gene is TRBJ1-1, the V gene TRBV6-1; D is possibly TRBD1 (6 bases). Germline V gene sequence: CDR1 MNHNS, CDR2 SASEGT. V lost 4 bases and J 1 base, leaving 16 bases between the germline ends. The CDR3 loop spans 16 amino acids. The CDR3 DNA is TGTGCCAGCAGTGTAACAGGGACGGGAGAGAACACTGAAGCTTTCTTT. Its translation: CASSVTGTGENTEAFF.